The rows below give T cell receptor beta chains drawn from one sample of a study of T-cell reconstitution after alpha-beta-depleted transplantation in children. TCRdb recomputed calls from the PCR reads with MiXCR, one row per CDR3 protein. The sample yields under 350,000 distinct CDR3 sequences, almost 10% seen once. The sample was PBMCs from the stem cell graft donor, taken from the stem cell graft. Every receptor here comes from a human donor who donated a stem cell graft to a child with SCID. CDR3s include the opening cysteine and the closing phenylalanine or tryptophan. D genes are given only for firm matches. Only part of the rows carry a size: once, few, many, or a class if the clone is expanded.

few | 14 | - | TRBJ1-6 | TRBV20-1 | CSAPTGPYNSPLHF | TGCAGTGCTCCCACGGGGCCCTATAATTCACCCCTCCACTTT
few | 15 | - | TRBJ1-5 | TRBV12-3/TRBV12-4 | CASSFRGTGHQPQHF | TGTGCCAGCAGTTTTCGGGGGACGGGGCATCAGCCCCAGCATTTT
few | 12 | TRBD2 | TRBJ2-1 | TRBV29-1 | CSVGSGVGEQFF | TGCAGCGTGGGTAGCGGGGTAGGTGAGCAGTTCTTC
many | 15 | - | TRBJ2-1 | TRBV7-8 | CASSRDGGAGGEQFF | TGTGCCAGCAGCCGGGATGGGGGTGCTGGGGGGGAGCAGTTCTTC
- | 16 | TRBD1 | TRBJ1-6 | TRBV13 | CASSLVGTGMNSPLHF | TGTGCCAGCAGCTTAGTAGGGACAGGGATGAATTCACCCCTCCACTTT
- | 15 | TRBD2 | TRBJ2-1 | TRBV7-3 | CASSWGREVYNEQFF | TGTGCCAGCAGCTGGGGACGGGAGGTCTACAATGAGCAGTTCTTC
- | 15 | TRBD2 | TRBJ2-5 | TRBV4-2 | CASSQFPGTSETQYF | TGTGCCAGCAGCCAGTTCCCTGGGACTAGCGAGACCCAGTACTTC
- | 14 | - | TRBJ1-1 | TRBV10-3 | CAISPTGPNTEAFF | TGTGCCATCAGCCCGACAGGACCGAACACTGAAGCTTTCTTT
- | 13 | - | TRBJ2-1 | TRBV20-1 | CSARDWGGSEQFF | TGCAGTGCTAGAGATTGGGGGGGCAGTGAGCAGTTCTTC
many | 14 | - | TRBJ2-7 | TRBV3-1 | CASQGSQGTYEQYF | TGTGCCAGCCAGGGTTCACAGGGTACCTACGAGCAGTACTTC
- | 13 | - | TRBJ1-1 | TRBV6-4 | CASSDRDTSEAFF | TGTGCCAGCAGTGACCGGGACACGAGTGAAGCTTTCTTT
- | 14 | - | TRBJ2-5 | TRBV7-8 | CASSLGYPAETQYF | TGTGCCAGCAGCTTAGGGTATCCCGCGGAGACCCAGTACTTC
many | 12 | TRBD2 | TRBJ2-1 | TRBV20-1 | CSGGLQLDEQFF | TGCAGTGGGGGACTACAGTTGGATGAGCAGTTCTTC
many | 17 | - | TRBJ1-5 | TRBV16 | CASSQSVGGYSNQPQHF | TGTGCCAGCAGCCAATCCGTGGGCGGGTATAGCAATCAGCCCCAGCATTTT
few | 14 | - | TRBJ2-2 | TRBV7-8 | CASSSLSAGGELFF | TGTGCCAGCAGCTCCCTCTCCGCTGGCGGGGAGCTGTTTTTT
- | 16 | TRBD2 | TRBJ2-5 | TRBV18 | CASSPPLLAGQETQYF | TGTGCCAGCTCACCACCCCTCCTAGCGGGGCAAGAGACCCAGTACTTC
few | 15 | TRBD1 | TRBJ1-2 | TRBV29-1 | CSVESTAGGTGGYTF | TGCAGCGTTGAATCTACGGCAGGGGGGACGGGGGGCTACACCTTC
few | 10 | - | TRBJ2-1 | TRBV29-1 | CSVSPNEQFF | TGCAGCGTAAGCCCCAATGAGCAGTTCTTC
- | 14 | - | TRBJ2-7 | TRBV5-1 | CASSGGIDSYEQYF | TGCGCCAGCAGCGGCGGTATCGACTCCTACGAGCAGTACTTC
- | 14 | TRBD1 | TRBJ1-1 | TRBV9 | CASSVQDRRTEAFF | TGTGCCAGCAGCGTACAGGACAGGAGGACTGAAGCTTTCTTT
- | 16 | - | TRBJ1-1 | TRBV27 | CASSLLSGVVNTEAFF | TGTGCCAGCAGTTTATTATCGGGGGTTGTGAACACTGAAGCTTTCTTT
- | 15 | - | TRBJ2-1 | TRBV29-1 | CSVFGSPKAYNEQFF | TGCAGCGTGTTTGGTAGCCCCAAAGCCTACAATGAGCAGTTCTTC
- | 15 | - | TRBJ2-7 | TRBV7-9 | CASSWDARDEYEQYF | TGTGCCAGCAGCTGGGATGCCAGGGATGAATACGAGCAGTACTTC
many | 16 | - | TRBJ2-1 | TRBV3-1 | CASSQDVAGVDNEQFF | TGTGCCAGCAGCCAAGACGTGGCAGGGGTTGACAATGAGCAGTTCTTC
- | 17 | TRBD2 | TRBJ2-3 | TRBV18 | CASSPRTSGAGTDTQYF | TGTGCCAGCTCACCAAGAACGAGCGGGGCCGGCACAGATACGCAGTATTTT
- | 15 | TRBD1 | TRBJ2-3 | TRBV13 | CASGVWTGVSNTQYF | TGTGCCAGCGGGGTATGGACAGGTGTTTCTAATACGCAGTATTTT
- | 17 | - | TRBJ2-6 | TRBV6-5 | CASSYWRESSGANVLTF | TGTGCCAGCAGTTACTGGCGAGAAAGCTCTGGGGCCAACGTCCTGACTTTC
few | 15 | - | TRBJ2-1 | TRBV5-1 | CASSLAGHLYNEQFF | TGCGCCAGCAGCTTGGCAGGTCACCTTTACAATGAGCAGTTCTTC
many | 14 | - | TRBJ2-2 | TRBV6-5 | CASSYWGAPGELFF | TGTGCCAGCAGTTACTGGGGGGCTCCCGGGGAGCTGTTTTTT
- | 14 | - | TRBJ1-5 | TRBV4-1 | CASSQADSRQPQHF | TGCGCCAGCAGCCAAGCGGACAGCCGACAGCCCCAGCATTTT